The sequence of this TCR beta chain was determined in a study of graft-versus-host responses after intestinal transplantation. Worth noting for this clone: Its antigen remains unidentified.

The assay was immunoSEQ multiplex PCR, and TCRdb's table has in-frame clones only and misses some. The table includes about 73,000 clones, 90% detected once. Trimming cost V 1 base and J 9 bases, with 19 bases left between them. The CDR3 covers 15 residues. Germline values: CDR1 MNHNS, CDR2 SASEGT. This rearrangement joins TRBV6-1 to TRBJ2-7, with D possibly matching TRBD1 (7 bases). Specimen: unstimulated CD8+ T cells sorted from spleen or lymph node cells, collected before transplant. The receptor was derived from a human donor who was the organ donor for an intestinal transplant. CDR3 region: CASSEGAGGIIGQYV. CDR3 nucleotides: TGTGCCAGCAGTGAAGGGGCAGGGGGGATTATCGGGCAGTACGTC.